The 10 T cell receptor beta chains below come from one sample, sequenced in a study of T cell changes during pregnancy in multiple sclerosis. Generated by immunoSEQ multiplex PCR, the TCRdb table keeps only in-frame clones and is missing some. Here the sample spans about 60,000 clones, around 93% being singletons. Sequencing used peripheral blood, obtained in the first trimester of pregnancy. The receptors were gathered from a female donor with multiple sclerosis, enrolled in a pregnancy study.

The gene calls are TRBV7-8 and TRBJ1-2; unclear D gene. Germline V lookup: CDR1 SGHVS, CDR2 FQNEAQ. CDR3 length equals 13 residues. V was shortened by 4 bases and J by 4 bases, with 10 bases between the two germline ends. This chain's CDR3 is CASSWTGTYGYTF. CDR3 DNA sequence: TGTGCCAGCAGCTGGACGGGAACCTATGGCTACACCTTC.

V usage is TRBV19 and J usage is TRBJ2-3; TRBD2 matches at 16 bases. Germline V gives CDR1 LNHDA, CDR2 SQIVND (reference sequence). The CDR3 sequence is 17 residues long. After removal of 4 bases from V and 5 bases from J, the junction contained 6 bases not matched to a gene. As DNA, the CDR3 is TGTGCCAGTAGTACGGGACTAGCGGGGGGGCGCGAAGATACGCAGTATTTT. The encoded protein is CASSTGLAGGREDTQYF. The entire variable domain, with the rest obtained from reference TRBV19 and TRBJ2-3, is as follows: DGGITQSPKYLFRKEGQNVTLSCEQNLNHDAMYWYRQDPGQGLRLIYYSQIVNDFQKGDIAEGYSVSREKKESFPLTVTSAQKNPTAFYLCASSTGLAGGREDTQYFGPGTRLTVL.

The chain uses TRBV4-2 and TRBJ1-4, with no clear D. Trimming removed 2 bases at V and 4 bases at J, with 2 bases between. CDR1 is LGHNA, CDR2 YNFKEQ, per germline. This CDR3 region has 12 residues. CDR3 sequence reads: CASSQLNEKLFF. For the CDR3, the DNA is TGTGCCAGCAGCCAACTTAATGAAAAACTGTTTTTT.

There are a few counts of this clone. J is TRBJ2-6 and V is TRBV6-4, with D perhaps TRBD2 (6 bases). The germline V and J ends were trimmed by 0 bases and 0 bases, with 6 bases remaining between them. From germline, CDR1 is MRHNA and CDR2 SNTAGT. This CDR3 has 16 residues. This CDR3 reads CASSDSSGSGANVLTF. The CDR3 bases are TGTGCCAGCAGTGACTCTAGCGGCTCTGGGGCCAACGTCCTGACTTTC.

CDR3 sequence (DNA): TGTGCCAGCAGGGGACAGGGTCCCTATGGCTACACCTTC. Protein: CASRGQGPYGYTF. V is TRBV25-1 and J is TRBJ1-2; the match to TRBD1 covers 9 bases. This CDR3 has 13 amino acids. CDR1 MGHDK and CDR2 SYGVNS come from the germline V gene. Trimming at V came to 6 bases and at J to 4 bases, leaving 3 bases not matched to a gene.

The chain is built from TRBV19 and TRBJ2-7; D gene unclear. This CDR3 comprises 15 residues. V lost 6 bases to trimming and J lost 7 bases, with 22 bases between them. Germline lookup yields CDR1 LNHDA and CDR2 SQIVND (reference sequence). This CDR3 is CASRTWQPRDGEQYF. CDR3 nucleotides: TGTGCCAGTAGGACGTGGCAGCCTCGCGACGGGGAGCAGTACTTC.

The CDR3 coding sequence is TGTGCCAGCAGCGAACCAGGAGCCGGGACAGCCTACAATGAGCAGTTCTTC. This translates into CASSEPGAGTAYNEQFF. The chain combines TRBV9 with TRBJ2-1, with 7 bases lining up with TRBD1. The CDR3 spans 17 residues. Losses at the gene ends were 3 bases for V and 2 bases for J; bases not matched to a gene: 11. The germline V gene has CDR1 SGDLS and CDR2 YYNGEE.

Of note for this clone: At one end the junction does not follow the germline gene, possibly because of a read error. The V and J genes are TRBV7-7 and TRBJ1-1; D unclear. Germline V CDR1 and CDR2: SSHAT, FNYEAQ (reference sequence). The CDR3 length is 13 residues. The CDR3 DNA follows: TGTGCTAGCAGCTTGGCAGAAAACACTGAAGCTTTCTTT. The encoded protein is CASSLAENTEAFF.

CDR3 DNA: TGTGCCACCAGGAAGCGGGGGGGTGAAGATACGCAGTATTTT. Translation: CATRKRGGEDTQYF. J is TRBJ2-3 and V is TRBV15; 10 nucleotides line up with TRBD2. V was clipped by 6 bases and J by 5 bases; unmatched bases: 5. Looked up from germline, CDR1 is LNHNV and CDR2 is YYDKDF (reference sequence). The CDR3 consists of 14 residues. Full variable domain (missing parts from reference TRBV15 and TRBJ2-3): DAMVIQNPRYQVTQFGKPVTLSCSQTLNHNVMYWYQQKSSQAPKLLFHYYDKDFNNEADTPDNFQSRRPNTSFCFLDIRSPGLGDTAMYLCATRKRGGEDTQYFGPGTRLTVL.

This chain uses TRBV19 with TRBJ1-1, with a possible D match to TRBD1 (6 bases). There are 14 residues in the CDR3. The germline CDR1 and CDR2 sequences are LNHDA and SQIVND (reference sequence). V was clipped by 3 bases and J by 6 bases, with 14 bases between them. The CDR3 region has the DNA TGTGCCAGTAGTATCCGGGGGGGGCAACCTGAAGCTTTCTTT. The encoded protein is CASSIRGGQPEAFF.